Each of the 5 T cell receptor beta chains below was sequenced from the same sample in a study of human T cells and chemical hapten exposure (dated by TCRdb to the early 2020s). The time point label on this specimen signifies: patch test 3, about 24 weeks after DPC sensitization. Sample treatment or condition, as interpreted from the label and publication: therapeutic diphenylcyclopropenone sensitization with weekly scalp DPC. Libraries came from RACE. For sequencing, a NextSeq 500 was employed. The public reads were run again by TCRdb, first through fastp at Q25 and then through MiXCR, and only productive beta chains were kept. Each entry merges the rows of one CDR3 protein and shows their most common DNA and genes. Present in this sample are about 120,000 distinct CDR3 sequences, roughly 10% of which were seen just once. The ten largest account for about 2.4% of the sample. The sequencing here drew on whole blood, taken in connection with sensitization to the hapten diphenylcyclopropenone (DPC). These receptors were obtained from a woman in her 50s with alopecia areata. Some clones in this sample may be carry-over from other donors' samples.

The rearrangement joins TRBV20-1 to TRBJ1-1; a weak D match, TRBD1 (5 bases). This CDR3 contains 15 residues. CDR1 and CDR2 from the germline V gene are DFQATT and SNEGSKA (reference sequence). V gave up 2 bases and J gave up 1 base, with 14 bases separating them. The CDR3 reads CSARKTGTTNTEAFF. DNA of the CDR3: TGCAGTGCTAGAAAGACCGGGACCACGAACACTGAAGCTTTCTTT.

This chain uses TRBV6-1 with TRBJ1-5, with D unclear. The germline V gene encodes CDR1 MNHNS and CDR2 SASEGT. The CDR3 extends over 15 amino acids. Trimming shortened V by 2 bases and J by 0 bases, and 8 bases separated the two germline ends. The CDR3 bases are TGTGCCAGCAGTGAAAGTTATAATAGCAATCAGCCCCAGCATTTT. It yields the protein CASSESYNSNQPQHF.

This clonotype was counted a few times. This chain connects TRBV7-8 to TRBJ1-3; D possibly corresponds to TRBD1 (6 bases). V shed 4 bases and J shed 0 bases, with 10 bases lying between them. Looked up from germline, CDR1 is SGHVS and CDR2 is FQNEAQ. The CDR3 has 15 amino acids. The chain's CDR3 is CASSSMTGSGNTIYF. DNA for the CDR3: TGTGCCAGCAGCTCTATGACAGGCTCTGGAAACACCATATATTTT.

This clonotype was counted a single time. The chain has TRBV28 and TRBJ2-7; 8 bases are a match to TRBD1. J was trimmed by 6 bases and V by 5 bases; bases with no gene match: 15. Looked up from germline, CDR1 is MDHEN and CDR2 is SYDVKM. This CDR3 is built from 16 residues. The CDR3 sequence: CASSVTGEELAGEQYF. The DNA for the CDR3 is TGTGCCAGCAGTGTGACAGGGGAAGAACTAGCAGGCGAGCAGTACTTC.

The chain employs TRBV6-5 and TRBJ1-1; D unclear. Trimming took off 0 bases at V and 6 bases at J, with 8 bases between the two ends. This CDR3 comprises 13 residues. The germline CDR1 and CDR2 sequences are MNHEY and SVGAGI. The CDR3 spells CASSYSPPSEAFF. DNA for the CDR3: TGTGCCAGCAGTTACTCCCCTCCCTCTGAAGCTTTCTTT.